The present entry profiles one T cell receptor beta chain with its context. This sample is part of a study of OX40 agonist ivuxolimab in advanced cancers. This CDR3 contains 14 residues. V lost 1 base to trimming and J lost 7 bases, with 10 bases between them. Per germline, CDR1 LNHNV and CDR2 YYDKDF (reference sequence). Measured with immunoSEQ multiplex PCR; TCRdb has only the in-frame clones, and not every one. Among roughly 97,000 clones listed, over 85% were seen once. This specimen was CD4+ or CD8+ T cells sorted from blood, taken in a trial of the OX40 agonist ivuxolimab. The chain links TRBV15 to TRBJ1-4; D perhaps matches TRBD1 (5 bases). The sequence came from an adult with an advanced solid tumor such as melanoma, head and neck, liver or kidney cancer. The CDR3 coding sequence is TGTGCCACCAGCAGAGGGCAGGGTGGTGAAAAACTGTTTTTT. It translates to CATSRGQGGEKLFF. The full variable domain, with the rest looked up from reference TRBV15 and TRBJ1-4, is DAMVIQNPRYQVTQFGKPVTLSCSQTLNHNVMYWYQQKSSQAPKLLFHYYDKDFNNEADTPDNFQSRRPNTSFCFLDIRSPGLGDTAMYLCATSRGQGGEKLFFGSGTQLSVL.